Sequencing of this TCR beta chain was carried out in a study of blood T cell repertoires in COVID-19 (dated by TCRdb to 2020 to 2021). In the study overall: Samples covering the acute and convalescent phases of COVID-19 were provided by collaborators in the United States, Italy and Spain. The prospective study material was composed of cDNA or gDNA derived from T cells, B-cell-depleted T cells, or PBMCs. A de-identified subject ID, COVID-19 status, age in years and sex were almost always included in the sample metadata. HLA class I and class II types, where available, came from metadata supplied by the sample provider rather than from assay-based typing. Deeply sampled blood TCRbeta repertoires from subjects exposed to, actively infected with, or recovered from COVID-19 were included in the dataset. The repertoires were released in a freely available public database meant as a resource for research on the immune response to SARS-CoV-2. The samples were drawn from the first 160 participants of the ongoing ImmuneRACE study and from some 1,300 subjects provided by 6 global collaborators.

V is trimmed back by 5 bases and J by 7 bases, and the junction contains 9 bases that no gene match accounts for. The CDR3 holds 14 amino acids from the cysteine to the phenylalanine. The only DNA kept is the CDR3, 42 bases in frame from the first base. According to the germline V gene, CDR1 reads MNHEY and CDR2 reads SVGAGI. The immunoSEQ Assay, a bias-controlled multiplex PCR, was used to amplify TCRbeta CDR3 regions from genomic DNA. The source study handled its data this way. Within the assay, amplification of reference gene primers was used to estimate how many nucleated cells each sample contained. To quantify the absolute abundance of each unique TCRbeta CDR3 rearrangement, sequence reads were collapsed and filtered. Productive Simpson clonality was computed per sample as the square root of Simpson's diversity index over productive rearrangements. Entries here come from immuneACCESS through TCRdb and include only in-frame sequences with V and J called. Some clones fail to appear in such tables; in the studies checked, an unresolved V gene covers under half of the shortfall, and the cause of the remainder is unknown. The D gene and trimming were derived from the DNA, and the V and J assignments and clone size from that table. The sample table shows approximately 89,000 clones, and about four fifths are seen once. Roughly a quarter of the sample comes from the top ten.

The collaborating institutions used their own protocols to collect whole blood in K2EDTA tubes. For TCRbeta analysis, collaborators shipped samples as frozen whole blood, isolated PBMCs, or DNA extracted from either of those sample types. Overall results and qualifications from the work: How much clinical and demographic metadata was included differed by source and by participant, and the metadata was provided uncurated.

To note about this clone: It has no known antigen specificity. Nothing much larger sits one base from this clone, and base qualities are not available.

The rearrangement joined TRBV6-5 to TRBJ1-2; 8 bases in the junction line up with TRBD1. The receptor's source is a man between 65 and 85 years old with acute or convalescent COVID-19. Sequenced sample: peripheral blood. The CDR3 reads as follows: CASSSGQGARGYTF. Read as DNA, the sequence is TGTGCCAGCAGTAGTGGTCAGGGGGCGCGTGGCTACACCTTC.